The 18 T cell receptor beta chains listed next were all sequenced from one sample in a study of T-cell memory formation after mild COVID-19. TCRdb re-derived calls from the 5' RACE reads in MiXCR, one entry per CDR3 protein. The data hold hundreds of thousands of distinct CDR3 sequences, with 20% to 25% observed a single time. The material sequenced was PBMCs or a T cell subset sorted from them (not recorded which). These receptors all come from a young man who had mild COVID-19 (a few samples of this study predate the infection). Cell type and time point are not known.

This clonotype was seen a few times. CDR3 protein: CAISESGLNGYTF. CDR3 nucleotide sequence: TGTGCCATCAGTGAGTCGGGGTTAAACGGCTACACCTTC. The chain is built from TRBV10-3 and TRBJ1-2; D unclear. The CDR3 totals 13 residues. Germline-derived CDR1 and CDR2 are ENHRY and SYGVKD. The V gene lost 0 bases and the J gene lost 8 bases, with 10 bases spanning the gap.

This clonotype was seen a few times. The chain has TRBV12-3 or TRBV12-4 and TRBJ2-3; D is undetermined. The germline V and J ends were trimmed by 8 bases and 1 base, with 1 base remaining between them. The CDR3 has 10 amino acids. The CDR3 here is CASGTDTQYF. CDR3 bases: TGTGCCAGCGGCACAGATACGCAGTATTTT.

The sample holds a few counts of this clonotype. The CDR3 sequence: CASSLWGPVEKLFF. The CDR3 DNA reads as TGTGCCAGCAGCTTATGGGGGCCCGTTGAAAAACTGTTTTTT. J is TRBJ1-4 and V is TRBV5-6; tentative D call: TRBD1 (6 bases). Trimming pared 2 bases from V and 7 bases from J, leaving 12 bases between. The CDR3 is 14 residues long. Germline V gives CDR1 SGHDT, CDR2 YYEEEE.

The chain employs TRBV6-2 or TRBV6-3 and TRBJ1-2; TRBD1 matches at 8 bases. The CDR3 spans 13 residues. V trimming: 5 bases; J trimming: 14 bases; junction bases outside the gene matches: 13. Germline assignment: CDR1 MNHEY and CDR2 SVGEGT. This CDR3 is CASSTRTGPVETF. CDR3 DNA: TGTGCCAGCAGTACAAGGACAGGGCCCGTGGAGACCTTC.

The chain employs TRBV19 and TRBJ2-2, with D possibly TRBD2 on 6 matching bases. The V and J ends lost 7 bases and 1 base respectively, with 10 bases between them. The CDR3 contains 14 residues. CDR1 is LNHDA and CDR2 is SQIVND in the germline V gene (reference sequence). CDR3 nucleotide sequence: TGTGCCAGTACAGGGACTTTGAACACCGGGGAGCTGTTTTTT. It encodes CASTGTLNTGELFF.

The CDR3 is CASSPDRGPPNSPLHF. CDR3 DNA: TGCGCCAGCAGCCCCGACAGGGGCCCACCTAATTCACCCCTCCACTTT. The J gene is TRBJ1-6, the V gene TRBV4-1, with 8 positions matching TRBD1. Germline loops: CDR1 MGHRA, CDR2 YSYEKL. This CDR3 is built from 16 residues. Germline trimming cut 4 bases from V and 6 bases from J; bases unmatched to any gene: 8.

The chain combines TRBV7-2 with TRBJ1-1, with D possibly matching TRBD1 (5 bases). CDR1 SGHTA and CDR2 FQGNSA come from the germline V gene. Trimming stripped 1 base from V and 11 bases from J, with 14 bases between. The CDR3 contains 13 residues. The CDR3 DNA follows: TGTGCCAGCAGCTTAGAGGTCTCGGGGGTGGCTTTCTTT. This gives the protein CASSLEVSGVAFF.

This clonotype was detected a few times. The CDR3 loop reads CASSPGQVTYEQYF. The CDR3 DNA reads as TGCGCCAGCAGCCCCGGGCAGGTCACCTACGAGCAGTACTTC. The genes are TRBV4-1 and TRBJ2-7, with no clear D. The germline V gene has CDR1 MGHRA and CDR2 YSYEKL. The V gene lost 4 bases and the J gene lost 2 bases, with 12 bases spanning the gap. This CDR3 comprises 14 residues.

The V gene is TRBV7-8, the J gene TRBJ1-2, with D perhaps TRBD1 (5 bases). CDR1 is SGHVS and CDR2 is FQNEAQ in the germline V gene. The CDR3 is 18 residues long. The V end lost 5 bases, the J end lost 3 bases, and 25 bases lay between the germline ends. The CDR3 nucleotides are TGTGCCAGCAGCCCATTACTCTCAGGGATAGCGCGGGACTATGGCTACACCTTC. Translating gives CASSPLLSGIARDYGYTF.

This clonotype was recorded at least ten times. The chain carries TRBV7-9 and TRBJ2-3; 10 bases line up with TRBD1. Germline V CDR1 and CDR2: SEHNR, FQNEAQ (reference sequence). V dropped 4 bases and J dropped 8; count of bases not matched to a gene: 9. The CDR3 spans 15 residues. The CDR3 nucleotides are TGTGCCAGCAGCTCCGACAGGGGGCCCATTGGTACGCAGTATTTT. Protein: CASSSDRGPIGTQYF.

CDR3 DNA sequence: TGCGCCAGCAGCCAGGACGGAAATAATTCACCCCTCCACTTT. It codes for CASSQDGNNSPLHF. The chain carries TRBV5-1 and TRBJ1-6; D remains ambiguous. Trimming took 4 bases from V and 5 from J, leaving 10 bases between them. Germline V gene sequence: CDR1 SGHRS, CDR2 YFSETQ. The CDR3 is 14 residues long.

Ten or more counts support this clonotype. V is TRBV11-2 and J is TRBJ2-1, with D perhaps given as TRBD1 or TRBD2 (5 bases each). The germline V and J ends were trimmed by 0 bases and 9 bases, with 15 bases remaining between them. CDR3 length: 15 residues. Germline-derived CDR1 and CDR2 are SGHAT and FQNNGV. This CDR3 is CASSLDPYGDGEQFF. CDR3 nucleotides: TGTGCCAGCAGCTTAGATCCTTACGGGGACGGTGAGCAGTTCTTC.

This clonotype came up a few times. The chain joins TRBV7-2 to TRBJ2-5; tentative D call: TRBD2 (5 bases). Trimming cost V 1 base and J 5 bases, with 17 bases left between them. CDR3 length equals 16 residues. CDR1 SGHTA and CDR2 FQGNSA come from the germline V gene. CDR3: CASSLGAGLGLETQYF. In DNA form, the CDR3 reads TGTGCCAGCAGCTTAGGGGCGGGCCTTGGCCTGGAGACCCAGTACTTC.

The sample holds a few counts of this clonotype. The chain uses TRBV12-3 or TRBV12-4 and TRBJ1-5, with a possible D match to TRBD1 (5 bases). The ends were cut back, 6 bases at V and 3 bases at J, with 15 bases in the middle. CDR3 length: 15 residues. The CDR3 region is CASSAGPEYNQPQHF. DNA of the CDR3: TGTGCCAGCAGCGCGGGACCTGAGTACAATCAGCCCCAGCATTTT.

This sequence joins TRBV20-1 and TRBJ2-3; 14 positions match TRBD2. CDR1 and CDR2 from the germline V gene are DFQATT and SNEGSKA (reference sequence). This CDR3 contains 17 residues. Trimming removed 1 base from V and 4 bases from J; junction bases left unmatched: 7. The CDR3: CSARGLAGGYWSDTQYF. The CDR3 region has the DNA TGCAGTGCTAGAGGACTAGCGGGGGGGTATTGGTCAGATACGCAGTATTTT.

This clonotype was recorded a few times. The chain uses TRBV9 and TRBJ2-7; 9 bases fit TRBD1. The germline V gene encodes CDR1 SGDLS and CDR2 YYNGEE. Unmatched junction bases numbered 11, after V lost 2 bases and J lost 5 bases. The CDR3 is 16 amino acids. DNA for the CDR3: TGTGCCAGCAGCGTCCGAACCGGGACAGGGTTCCACGAGCAGTACTTC. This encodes CASSVRTGTGFHEQYF.

The CDR3 DNA sequence: TGTGCCAGCAGTTGGCCCCGGGGGGGCCGGTACGAGCAGTTCTTC. Amino acid sequence: CASSWPRGGRYEQFF. The rearrangement joins TRBV28 to TRBJ2-1; 8 nucleotides line up with TRBD2. The CDR3 totals 15 residues. The germline V gene has CDR1 MDHEN and CDR2 SYDVKM. Losses at the gene ends were 4 bases for V and 10 bases for J; bases not matched to a gene: 12. The full variable domain, with the rest looked up from reference TRBV28 and TRBJ2-1, is DVKVTQSSRYLVKRTGEKVFLECVQDMDHENMFWYRQDPGLGLRLIYFSYDVKMKEKGDIPEGYSVSREKKERFSLILESASTNQTSMYLCASSWPRGGRYEQFFGPGTRLTVL.

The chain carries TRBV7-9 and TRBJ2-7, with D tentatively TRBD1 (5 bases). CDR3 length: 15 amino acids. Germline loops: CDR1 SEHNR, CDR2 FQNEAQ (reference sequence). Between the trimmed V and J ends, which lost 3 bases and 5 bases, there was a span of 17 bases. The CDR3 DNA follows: TGTGCCAGCAGCTTTTCGGTGGCAGGGAACAACGAGCAGTACGTC. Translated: CASSFSVAGNNEQYV.